The present T cell receptor (beta chain) was sequenced within a study of radiation and T cells in renal cell carcinoma. On this clone: The antigen remains undetermined.

General study points: Without pretreatment biopsies, baseline tumor clonotype presence was undetermined.

The CDR3 has 13 amino acids. Germline CDR1 and CDR2: LGHNT and FRNRAP. The ends were cut back, 5 bases at V and 11 bases at J, with 18 bases in the middle. The time point here: blood 2 weeks post-SBRT. Stated treatment: 15 Gy SBRT to primary tumor, nephrectomy 4 weeks later. Profiling relied on immunoSEQ multiplex PCR, and the TCRdb table lists in-frame clones only, not all of them. This table has more than 95,000 clones, around 81% appearing once. This clonotype was sampled from a middle-aged man with renal cell carcinoma. The material was blood, obtained from a patient whose treatment included radiotherapy and nephrectomy. V and J are TRBV12-5 and TRBJ1-1; tentative D call: TRBD1 (5 bases). CDR3 bases: TGTGCTAGTGGTCTCGGACAAACCGGGAGGGCTTTCTTT. Encoded protein: CASGLGQTGRAFF.